This TCR beta chain was sequenced during a study of long-term antiretroviral therapy in people with HIV (dated by TCRdb to about 2022). About the study as a whole: The earliest samples were collected about a decade before the 2015 WHO recommendation for immediate ART, when ART was typically delayed until CD4 counts fell. Whether ART initiation and durable HIV suppression were associated with changes in peripheral blood TRB repertoire composition and diversity was tested in a retrospective serial study. A total of some 200 cryopreserved PBMC samples came from roughly 30 adults with confirmed HIV infection and were collected serially over a mean of approximately six years (range 1-12). About 35% of the 30 participants with HIV were female. No cross-contamination during QIAcube processing was shown when test extractions of a monoclonal T-cell line were performed alongside fewer than 35 polyclonal samples.

Study-wide conclusions, independent of this receptor: The samples span the years 2004 to 2017, and the ART regimens used at that time may not be as effective as current regimens. Because pre-ART samples had limited cell numbers, profiling was done on unsorted PBMC rather than on sorted CD4+ and CD8+ T cells. ART initiation was associated with a significant increase in TRB diversity, but diversity stayed significantly below transplant donor controls even after long-term ART. Compared with controls, HIV repertoires had narrower CDR3 length ranges, and the network structure pointed to an antigen-experienced repertoire that shifted only slightly toward naive after ART. Inferences about post-ART repertoire changes are limited because no data were available on ART adherence, viral resistance or therapy changes. Limited PBMC availability meant only the TCR beta chain was sequenced, without alpha chain pairing. At every time point, the repertoire was dominated by expanded TRB clones first identified before ART initiation, although this dominance fluctuated and, in many PLHIV, declined after ART.

To be included, a participant needed at least one PBMC sample from before ART initiation plus at least two post-ART samples. All participants with HIV were treated in the United States of America. Before DNA extraction, cryopreserved samples of roughly 0.9-10 million PBMC were thawed and then washed. At the time of the earliest PBMC sample, participants with HIV were aged between about 20 and 54 years. PBMC samples from each participant spanned 1-4 timepoints before ART initiation and 2-8 timepoints after ART initiation, with a median of 7 samples. For every participant, serial HIV viral load, CD4+ T-cell count, ART history and demographic data were obtained. Using a Qiagen kit on a QIAcube, genomic DNA was extracted from unsorted PBMC, with samples processed in batches of 12. Sequencing of the TRB variable region was done with the immunoSEQ hsTCRB v3.0 assay at survey level resolution. The target sequencing depth for TRB was roughly 35,000-55,000 T-cell genomes per sample. Pooled TRB libraries were sequenced on an Illumina MiSeq with a v3 150-cycle kit. The original methods were these. Repertoire analysis was performed in R inside a reproducible Nextflow workflow that covered QC, data transformation and analysis. LymphoSeq2, an R package for exploring AIRR-Seq data, was used to implement the custom analyses. After excluding a few samples that yielded fewer than 5000 total TRB sequences, approximately 180 HIV repertoires remained for analysis. Of the roughly 190 retained HIV repertoires, about 61 were collected before and around 130 after ART initiation. Repertoires were downsampled to 5000 TRB nucleotide sequences, and summary statistics were averaged over 100 downsampling iterations. The analysis kept only TRB sequences whose CDR3 regions were at least seven amino acids long. A Shannon entropy-derived clonality score and the Gini coefficient were used to measure diversity. Repertoire networks linked the top 5000 CDR3 amino acid sequences whenever two sequences differed by an edit distance of one. For TRB CDR3 amino acid sequences, GLIPH2 was used to predict antigen specificity groups and MHC restriction. To flag known associations with CMV, EBV, HIV or tissue antigens, CDR3 amino acid sequences were compared against VDJdb and McPAS-TCR. Pre-ART, post-ART and control groups were compared with Wilcoxon signed-rank tests and Holm-Bonferroni correction. The clones in this table, taken by TCRdb from immuneACCESS, are in-frame only. Not every clone is retained; where verified, under half of the shortfall comes from an unresolved V gene, and the cause of the rest is unknown. V and J calls and clone size are those listed in that table; D and trimming were worked out from the DNA. The sample has 29,000 or so clones on record, 90% to 95% of them singletons. Around 2.7% of the sample belongs to the ten largest clones.

Spanning cysteine to phenylalanine, the CDR3 consists of 17 amino acids. The entry retains the CDR3 DNA only, 51 bases that are in frame from base 1. CDR1 and CDR2 (MGHRA, YSYEKL) derive from the germline V gene. Between the V and J ends, shortened by 0 bases and 5 bases respectively, the junction contains 16 bases. This clone is judged medium-sized (0.01 to 0.1%). The specificity of this receptor is unknown. Per-base quality was not reported, and no clone a single base away is much larger than it. The sequence is built from TRBV4-1 and TRBJ2-2; there is no confident call for the D gene. This specimen consisted of unsorted PBMCs, obtained approximately 7.1 years after starting antiretroviral therapy. This receptor was taken from a man between 50 and 59 years old with HIV. The encoded CDR3 is CASSQDSTELWTGELFF. The nucleotide sequence reads as follows: TGCGCCAGCAGCCAAGATTCCACAGAGCTGTGGACCGGGGAGCTGTTTTTT.